Described below is a single T cell receptor (beta chain) sequence and its context. Sequenced by immunoSEQ multiplex PCR; TCRdb stores in-frame clones only, minus some. The sample consists of 77,000 or so clones, roughly 76% of them appearing once. This sample is drawn from a study of blood T cell repertoires in COVID-19. V trimming: 3 bases; J trimming: 8 bases; junction bases outside the gene matches: 15. The CDR3 contains 17 residues. The germline gives CDR1 LGHDT, CDR2 YNNKEL (reference sequence). The receptor was isolated from a woman at least 80 years old with active or convalescent COVID-19. The material sequenced was peripheral blood. The gene calls are TRBV3-1 (or the pseudogene TRBV3-2) and TRBJ1-4, with 7 positions matching TRBD1. Here the CDR3 DNA reads TGTGCCAGCAGCCATCGAAGGGGTGAACAGGGGCGCGAAAAACTGTTTTTT. This encodes CASSHRRGEQGREKLFF.